In its sample, the clone carrying this T cell receptor beta chain was seen once. Method: immunoSEQ multiplex PCR; TCRdb's copy keeps in-frame clones and lacks some. This repertoire shows roughly 1,600,000 clones, approximately 98.5% found once; its top ten account for about 0.35%. Germline lookup yields CDR1 MNHNS and CDR2 SASEGT. The V gene end was trimmed by 3 bases and the J gene end by 5 bases; junction bases not matched to a gene: 7. The CDR3 is 15 residues long. This entry comes from a study of shared clonotypes between healthy human individuals. Within Nashville, Tennessee resided all donors, each a Caucasian adult.

The chain employs TRBV6-1 and TRBJ2-7, with TRBD1 matching 10 bases. This receptor was identified in a man aged 25-40 years in good health. The specimen sequenced was naive CD4+ T cells sorted from blood. Subset noted: CD45RA+ positively selected. Here the CDR3 DNA reads TGTGCCAGCAGTGACTCCGACAGGGGGCGCGACGAGCAGTACTTC. Its translation is CASSDSDRGRDEQYF.